One sample yielded the 6 T cell receptor beta chains listed below, sequenced in a study of preoperative IRX-2 immunotherapy in early breast cancer (dated by TCRdb to about 2019). The library was made by the immunoSEQ multiplex PCR assay. Not all clones reach the TCRdb copy of this immuneACCESS table, which keeps in-frame sequences only. Checked studies attribute under half of the gap to unresolved V genes and leave the rest unexplained. The sample table holds around 13,000 clones, of which approximately 90% were seen once. The top ten clonotypes cover approximately 30% of the sample. The sample's treatment or condition label, in plain terms: preoperative locoregional IRX-2 cytokine immunotherapy. The specimen was collected from a patient treated with IRX-2 immunotherapy. The receptors were sampled from a human donor with breast cancer.

The chain has TRBV27 and TRBJ1-2; no clear D gene. The V gene's germline CDR1 is MNHEY and CDR2 SMNVEV (reference sequence). The V and J ends lost 3 bases and 5 bases respectively, with 25 bases between them. The CDR3 runs to 18 residues. This CDR3 is CASSFVSPRGSERYGYTF. The CDR3 coding sequence is TGTGCCAGCAGTTTTGTGTCCCCCCGGGGTTCCGAGAGGTATGGCTACACCTTC.

This clone has only one observation. The rearrangement joins TRBV2 to TRBJ1-4, with 8 bases fitting TRBD1. Germline-derived CDR1 and CDR2 are SNHLY and FYNNEI. The ends lost 7 bases at V and 3 bases at J; junction bases unmatched: 7. The CDR3 spans 15 residues. For the CDR3, the DNA is TGTGCCAGCAATAGCGACAGGGGCCCTAATGAAAAACTGTTTTTT. Translation gives CASNSDRGPNEKLFF.

This sequence joins TRBV5-4 and TRBJ2-5; D is perhaps TRBD2 (6 bases). The CDR3 length is 14 residues. CDR1 and CDR2 (germline): SGHNT, YYREEE (reference sequence). The V gene lost 2 bases and the J gene lost 5 bases, with 13 bases spanning the gap. As DNA, the CDR3 is TGTGCCAGCAGCTTAAGAGGAGGGCGGGAGACCCAGTACTTC. Translating it yields CASSLRGGRETQYF.

This sequence joins TRBV7-6 and TRBJ1-2, with 8 bases lining up with TRBD1. The CDR3 consists of 14 residues. The V and J ends lost 4 bases and 2 bases, in that order; junction bases with no gene match: 3. Germline CDR1 reads SGHVS; CDR2 reads FNYEAQ. CDR3 coding DNA: TGTGCCAGCAGCTCCGGACAGGGAAACTATGGCTACACCTTC. It encodes CASSSGQGNYGYTF.

This rearrangement joins TRBV2 to TRBJ2-4; no clear D. The CDR3 covers 12 residues. Germline lookup yields CDR1 SNHLY and CDR2 FYNNEI. The V and J ends lost 7 bases and 13 bases respectively, with 17 bases between them. The CDR3 coding sequence is TGTGCCAGCAAGGTATTTAGGCAGGACCAGTACTTC. Amino acid sequence: CASKVFRQDQYF.

V is TRBV10-3 and J is TRBJ1-5; D gene ambiguous. The CDR3 sequence is 15 residues long. V lost 2 bases and J 3 bases, leaving 11 bases between the germline ends. The V gene's germline CDR1 is ENHRY and CDR2 SYGVKD. In DNA, the CDR3 is TGTGCCATCAGTGAGGGGCCGTTAAACAATCAGCCCCAGCATTTT. It specifies CAISEGPLNNQPQHF.